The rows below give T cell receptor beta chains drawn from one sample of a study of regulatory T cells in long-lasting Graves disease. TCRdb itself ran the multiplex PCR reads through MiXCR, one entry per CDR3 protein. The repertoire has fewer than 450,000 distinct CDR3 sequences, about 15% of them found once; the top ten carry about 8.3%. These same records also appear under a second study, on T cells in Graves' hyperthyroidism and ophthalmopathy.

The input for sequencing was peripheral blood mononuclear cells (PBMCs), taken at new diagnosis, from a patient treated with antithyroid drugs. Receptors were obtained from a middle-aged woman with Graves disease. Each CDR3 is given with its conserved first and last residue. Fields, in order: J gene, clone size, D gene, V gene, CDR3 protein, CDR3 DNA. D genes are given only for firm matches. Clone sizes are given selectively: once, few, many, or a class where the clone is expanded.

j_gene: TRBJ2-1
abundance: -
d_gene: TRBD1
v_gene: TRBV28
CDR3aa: CASSKIGTGKYNEQFF
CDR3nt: TGTGCCAGCAGCAAAATAGGGACAGGGAAGTACAATGAGCAGTTCTTC

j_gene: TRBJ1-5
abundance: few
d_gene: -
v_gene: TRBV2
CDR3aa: CASSERRQPQHF
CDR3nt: TGTGCCAGCAGTGAGAGGCGTCAGCCCCAGCATTTT

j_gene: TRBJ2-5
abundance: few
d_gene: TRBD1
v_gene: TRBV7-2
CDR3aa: CASSFDRGRETQYF
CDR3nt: TGTGCCAGCAGCTTCGACAGGGGAAGAGAGACCCAGTACTTC

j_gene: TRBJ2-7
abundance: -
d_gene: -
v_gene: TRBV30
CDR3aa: CAWSVWGRNEQYF
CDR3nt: TGTGCCTGGAGTGTGTGGGGGAGGAACGAGCAGTACTTC

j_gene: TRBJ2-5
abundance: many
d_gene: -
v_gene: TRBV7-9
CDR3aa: CASSPLLRADQDQETQYF
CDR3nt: TGTGCCAGCAGCCCCCTCCTGAGGGCCGACCAAGACCAAGAGACCCAGTACTTC

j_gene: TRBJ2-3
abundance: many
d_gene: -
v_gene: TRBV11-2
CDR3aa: CASSFFGRDTTQYF
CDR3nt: TGTGCCAGCAGCTTCTTCGGGCGGGATACTACGCAGTATTTT

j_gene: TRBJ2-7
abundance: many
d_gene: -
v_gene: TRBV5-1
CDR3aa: CASSLGEGYEQYF
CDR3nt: TGCGCCAGCAGCTTGGGTGAGGGCTACGAGCAGTACTTC

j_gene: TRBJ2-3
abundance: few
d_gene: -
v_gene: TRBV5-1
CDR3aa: CASSSRSWEDTQYF
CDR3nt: TGCGCCAGCAGTTCACGGTCGTGGGAAGATACGCAGTATTTT

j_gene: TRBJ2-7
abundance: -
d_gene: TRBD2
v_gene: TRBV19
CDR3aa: CASSPYGLAGNYEQYF
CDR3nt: TGTGCCAGTAGTCCCTATGGACTAGCGGGAAACTACGAGCAGTACTTC

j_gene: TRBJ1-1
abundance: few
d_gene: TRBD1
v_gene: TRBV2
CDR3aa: CARVWAGGGPEAFF
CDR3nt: TGTGCCAGGGTGTGGGCAGGGGGCGGTCCTGAAGCTTTCTTT

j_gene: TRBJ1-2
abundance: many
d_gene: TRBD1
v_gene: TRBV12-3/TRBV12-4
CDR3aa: CASSPGTGETNYGYTF
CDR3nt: TGTGCCAGCAGTCCCGGGACAGGAGAAACGAACTATGGCTACACCTTC